The 16 T cell receptor beta chains listed next were all sequenced from one sample in a study of T cell clonality in common variable immunodeficiency. General observations from the study: Fewer deletions and N-nucleotide insertions were reportedly seen in common variable immunodeficiency TCR beta sequences.

Sequenced by immunoSEQ multiplex PCR; TCRdb stores in-frame clones only, minus some. The repertoire yields under 35,000 clones, none seen only once; the top ten contain approximately 5.4%. Antigens of these TCRs are unknown. The sequencing sample was made of peripheral blood mononuclear cells. The receptors come from a human donor with common variable immunodeficiency.

This clone has more than one count but fewer than ten. The read terminates 3 residues ahead of where the CDR3 ends, so the germline J gene completes it. This chain joins TRBV11-1 and TRBJ2-5, with D perhaps TRBD1 (6 bases). Trimming removed 2 bases from V and 3 bases from J, with 10 bases in between. This CDR3 is built from 14 residues. CDR1 and CDR2 from the germline V gene are SGHAT and FQDESV (reference sequence). Here the CDR3 reads CASSLMDRKETQYF. Partial CDR3 DNA: TGTGCCAGCAGCTTAATGGACAGAAAAGAGACC.

This clone was seen many times. The missing CDR3 end, 3 residues past where the read stops, is filled in from the germline J gene. V gene TRBV19 combines with J gene TRBJ1-2, with TRBD1 as a possible D gene (5 bases). This CDR3 contains 16 residues. Germline lookup yields CDR1 LNHDA and CDR2 SQIVND (reference sequence). Trimming removed 4 bases at V and 3 bases at J, with 18 bases between. The CDR3 bases that were read are TGTGCCAGTAGTAAAACCGACAGCGCTCATTACTATGGC. It yields the protein CASSKTDSAHYYG. The entire CDR3 reads CASSKTDSAHYYGYTF.

Turning to this clone: Coverage ceases 3 residues before the CDR3 finishes, and the germline J gene fills in the end. The J gene is TRBJ1-2, the V gene TRBV19; no clear D gene. Germline V lookup: CDR1 LNHDA, CDR2 SQIVND (reference sequence). The CDR3 is 15 residues long. Trimming cost V 8 bases and J 0 bases, with 16 bases left between them. CDR3 amino acids: CASLTSGIANYGYTF. The covered CDR3 bases are TGTGCCAGTCTTACCTCAGGAATAGCTAACTATGGC.

This clone was detected only a few times. The missing CDR3 end, 3 residues past where the read stops, is filled in from the germline J gene. V gene TRBV5-1 combines with J gene TRBJ2-7, with 7 positions matching TRBD1. J lost 3 bases, V lost 0 bases, and 6 bases had no gene match. Germline V gene lookup returns CDR1 SGHRS and CDR2 YFSETQ. There are 15 residues in the CDR3. The CDR3 region is CASSLGGTDNYEQYF. The DNA read from the CDR3 is TGCGCCAGCAGCTTGGGGGGGACAGACAACTACGAG. The variable domain in full, completed from reference TRBV5-1 and TRBJ2-7, reads KAGVTQTPRYLIKTRGQQVTLSCSPISGHRSVSWYQQTPGQGLQFLFEYFSETQRNKGNFPGRFSGRQFSNSRSEMNVSTLELGDSALYLCASSLGGTDNYEQYFGPGTRLTVT.

This clone was seen many times. The CDR3 is cut off 3 residues early in the read; its end comes from the germline J gene. J is TRBJ2-7 and V is TRBV5-4; TRBD1 matches 7 bases. CDR1 is SGHNT, CDR2 YYREEE, per germline (reference sequence). This CDR3 contains 14 residues. The ends lost 1 base at V and 4 bases at J; junction bases unmatched: 5. The sequenced part of the CDR3 DNA is TGTGCCAGCAGCTTGTCAAGGGGGCTATACGAG. This translates into CASSLSRGLYE. The whole CDR3 sequence is CASSLSRGLYEQYF.

Notes on this clone: The read comes to an end 3 residues before the CDR3 does, leaving the germline J gene to fill in the end. This rearrangement joins TRBV19 to TRBJ1-1, with D maybe TRBD1 (5 bases). Germline V gives CDR1 LNHDA, CDR2 SQIVND (reference sequence). V shed 5 bases and J shed 1 base, with 14 bases lying between them. This CDR3 region has 15 residues. The CDR3 protein is CASSSGSTGNTEAFF. The CDR3 DNA, read in part, is TGTGCCAGTAGTTCCGGAAGCACAGGGAACACTGAA. The entire variable domain, with the rest obtained from reference TRBV19 and TRBJ1-1, is as follows: DGGITQSPKYLFRKEGQNVTLSCEQNLNHDAMYWYRQDPGQGLRLIYYSQIVNDFQKGDIAEGYSVSREKKESFPLTVTSAQKNPTAFYLCASSSGSTGNTEAFFGQGTRLTVV.

There are many counts of this clone. The read is 3 residues too short to cover the CDR3 end, so that end is filled in from the germline J gene. V gene TRBV20-1 combines with J gene TRBJ2-3; D might be TRBD2 (5 bases). This CDR3 comprises 15 residues. Germline V gives CDR1 DFQATT, CDR2 SNEGSKA (reference sequence). V was pared by 1 base and J by 0 bases, with 11 bases between. Incomplete CDR3 DNA: TGCAGTGCTAGAGTTCGGGGTTCTAGCACAGATACG. This translates into CSARVRGSSTDT. The full CDR3 sequence reads CSARVRGSSTDTQYF.

There are a few counts of this clone. The read ends 3 residues before the CDR3 terminus; that terminus is restored from the germline J gene. The chain links TRBV7-9 to TRBJ1-1; D gene uncertain. Germline V CDR1 and CDR2: SEHNR, FQNEAQ (reference sequence). The CDR3 runs 15 residues. V dropped 5 bases and J dropped 4 bases, with 17 bases sitting between them. The covered CDR3 bases are TGTGCCAGCAGCCCCCAACGGGGTATAAGCACTGAA. Translating gives CASSPQRGISTE. The full CDR3 protein reads CASSPQRGISTEAFF.

This clone was found many times. Coverage ceases 3 residues before the CDR3 finishes, and the germline J gene fills in the end. The chain employs TRBV5-1 and TRBJ1-2; D perhaps matches TRBD1 (5 bases). Germline V CDR1 and CDR2: SGHRS, YFSETQ. V lost 0 bases, J lost 4 bases, and 19 bases lay in between. CDR3 length: 17 residues. The part of the CDR3 DNA that was read is TGCGCCAGCAGCTTGGCTGGGATCGACAGCCTCACCTATGGC. It translates to CASSLAGIDSLTYG. The complete CDR3 reads CASSLAGIDSLTYGYTF.

This clone showed up just a few times. The read terminates 3 residues before the CDR3 end, so the remaining end is supplied by the germline J gene. The gene calls are TRBV2 and TRBJ2-2, with D perhaps matching TRBD2 (6 bases). CDR1 is SNHLY and CDR2 is FYNNEI in the germline V gene. The length of the CDR3 is 12 residues. Trimming pared 6 bases from V and 7 bases from J, leaving 9 bases between. The CDR3 DNA, read in part, is TGTGCCAGCAGGGGGGGAAGCGGGGAG. Amino acids: CASRGGSGE. The whole CDR3 sequence is CASRGGSGELFF. Using reference TRBV2 and TRBJ2-2 for the parts outside the CDR3, the full variable domain is EPEVTQTPSHQVTQMGQEVILRCVPISNHLYFYWYRQILGQKVEFLVSFYNNEISEKSEIFDDQFSVERPDGSNFTLKIRSTKLEDSAMYFCASRGGSGELFFGEGSRLTVL.

This clone was seen a handful of times. The read is 3 residues too short to cover the CDR3 end, so that end is filled in from the germline J gene. The chain couples TRBV30 to TRBJ1-6; unclear D gene. CDR3 size: 14 residues. V was cut by 1 base and J by 7 bases, with 11 bases left in between. CDR1 is GTSNPN, CDR2 SVGIG, per germline (reference sequence). Here the CDR3 reads CAWSGYSGNSPLHF. CDR3 bases read: TGTGCCTGGAGTGGGTACAGCGGCAATTCACCC.

Notes on this clone: The junction does not match germline at one end; this may be a read error. Read coverage stops 3 residues before the CDR3 terminus; the germline J gene supplies the remainder. V and J are TRBV18 and TRBJ2-3; 8 bases are a match to TRBD1. Germline CDR1 KGHSH, CDR2 LQKENI. The CDR3 runs 15 residues. The CDR3 DNA, read in part, is TGTGTCAGCTCACCCGGGACAGGACTCACAGATACG. Its translation is CVSSPGTGLTDT. The entire CDR3 protein is CVSSPGTGLTDTQYF. Full variable domain (remainder filled in from reference TRBV18 and TRBJ2-3): NAGVMQNPRHLVRRRGQEARLRCSPMKGHSHVYWYRQLPEEGLKFMVYLQKENIIDESGMPKERFSAEFPKEGPSILRIQQVVRGDSAAYFCVSSPGTGLTDTQYFGPGTRLTVL.

This clone was observed at least ten times. The observed sequence ends 3 residues before the CDR3 terminus, with the missing tail filled in from the germline J gene. The chain combines TRBV19 with TRBJ2-5; D might be TRBD1 (5 bases). Germline V lookup: CDR1 LNHDA, CDR2 SQIVND (reference sequence). V lost 3 bases and J 3 bases, leaving 8 bases between the germline ends. The CDR3 runs 13 residues. This chain's CDR3 is CASSIDRKETQYF. CDR3 DNA (partial): TGTGCCAGTAGTATCGACAGAAAAGAGACC.

In its sample, this clone was seen a few times. Partial CDR3 DNA: TGTGCCAGCAGTGACCCGGGCAGGGGAGGGACTGAA. Amino acid sequence: CASSDPGRGGTE. The entire CDR3 sequence reads CASSDPGRGGTEAFF. V gene TRBV6-1 combines with J gene TRBJ1-1; tentative D call: TRBD1 (6 bases). The read gets to within 3 residues of the CDR3 end, and the germline J gene fills in the rest. The CDR3 is 15 amino acids. V dropped 3 bases and J dropped 5 bases, with 16 bases sitting between them. Germline CDR1 and CDR2: MNHNS and SASEGT.

A few counts support this clone. The sequenced fragment ends 3 residues before the CDR3 boundary, so the rest is inferred from the germline J gene. The J gene is TRBJ2-1, the V gene TRBV7-9; 10 nucleotides agree with TRBD1. The CDR3 contains 15 residues. Germline V gene lookup returns CDR1 SEHNR and CDR2 FQNEAQ (reference sequence). Trimming took 2 bases from V and 8 from J; bases not matched to a gene: 6. The part of the CDR3 DNA that was read is TGTGCCAGCAGCTTACCGACAGGGGGCGACGATGAG. Its translation is CASSLPTGGDDE. The CDR3 in full is CASSLPTGGDDEQFF.

This clone has at least ten counts. The CDR3: CASRTSGGITDTQYF. Partial CDR3 DNA: TGTGCCAGCAGGACTAGCGGGGGAATAACAGATACG. The rearrangement joins TRBV7-9 to TRBJ2-3, with 12 positions matching TRBD2. The observed sequence ends 3 residues before the CDR3 terminus, with the missing tail filled in from the germline J gene. The ends lost 6 bases at V and 3 bases at J; junction bases unmatched: 4. CDR3 length: 15 amino acids. Germline V gene sequence: CDR1 SEHNR, CDR2 FQNEAQ (reference sequence).